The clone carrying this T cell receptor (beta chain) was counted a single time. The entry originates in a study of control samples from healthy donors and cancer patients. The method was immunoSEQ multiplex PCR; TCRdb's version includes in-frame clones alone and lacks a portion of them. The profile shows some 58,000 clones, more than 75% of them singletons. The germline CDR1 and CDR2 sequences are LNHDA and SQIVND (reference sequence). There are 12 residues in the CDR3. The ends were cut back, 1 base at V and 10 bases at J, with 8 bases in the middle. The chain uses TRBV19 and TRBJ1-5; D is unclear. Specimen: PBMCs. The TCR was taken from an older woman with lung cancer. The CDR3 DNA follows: TGTGCCAGTAGTATAGGCAGGACCCCCCAGCATTTT. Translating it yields CASSIGRTPQHF.